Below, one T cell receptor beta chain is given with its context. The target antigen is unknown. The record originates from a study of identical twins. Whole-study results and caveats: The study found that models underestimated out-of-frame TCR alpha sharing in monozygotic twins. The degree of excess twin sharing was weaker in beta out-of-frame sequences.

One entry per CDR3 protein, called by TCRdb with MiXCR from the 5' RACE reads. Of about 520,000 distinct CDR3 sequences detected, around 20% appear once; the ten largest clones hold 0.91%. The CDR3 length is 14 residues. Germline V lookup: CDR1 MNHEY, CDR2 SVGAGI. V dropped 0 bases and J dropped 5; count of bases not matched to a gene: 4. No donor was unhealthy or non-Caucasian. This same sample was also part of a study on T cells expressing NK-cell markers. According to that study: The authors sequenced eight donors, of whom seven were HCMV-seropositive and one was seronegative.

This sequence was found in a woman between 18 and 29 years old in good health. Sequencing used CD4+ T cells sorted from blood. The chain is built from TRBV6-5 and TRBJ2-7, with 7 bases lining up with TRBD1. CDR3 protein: CASSYSGQLDEQYF. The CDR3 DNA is TGTGCCAGCAGTTACTCGGGACAGCTCGACGAGCAGTACTTC.